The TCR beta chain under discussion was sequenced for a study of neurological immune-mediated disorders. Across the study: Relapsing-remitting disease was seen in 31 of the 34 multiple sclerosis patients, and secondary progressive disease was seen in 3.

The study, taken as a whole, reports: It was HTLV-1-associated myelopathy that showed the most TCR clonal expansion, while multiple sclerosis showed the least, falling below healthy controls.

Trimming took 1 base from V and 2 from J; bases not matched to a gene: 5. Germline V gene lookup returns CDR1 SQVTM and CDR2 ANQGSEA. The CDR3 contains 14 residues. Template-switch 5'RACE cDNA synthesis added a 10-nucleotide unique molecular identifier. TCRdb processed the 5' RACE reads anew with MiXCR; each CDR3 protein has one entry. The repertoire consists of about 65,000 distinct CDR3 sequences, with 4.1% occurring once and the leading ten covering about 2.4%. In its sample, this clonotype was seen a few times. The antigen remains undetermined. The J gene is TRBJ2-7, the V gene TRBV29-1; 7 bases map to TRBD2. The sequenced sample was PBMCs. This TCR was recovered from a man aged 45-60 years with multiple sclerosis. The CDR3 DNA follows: TGCAGCGTTGAAGCTGTCGGGACTACCTACGAGCAGTACTTC. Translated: CSVEAVGTTYEQYF.